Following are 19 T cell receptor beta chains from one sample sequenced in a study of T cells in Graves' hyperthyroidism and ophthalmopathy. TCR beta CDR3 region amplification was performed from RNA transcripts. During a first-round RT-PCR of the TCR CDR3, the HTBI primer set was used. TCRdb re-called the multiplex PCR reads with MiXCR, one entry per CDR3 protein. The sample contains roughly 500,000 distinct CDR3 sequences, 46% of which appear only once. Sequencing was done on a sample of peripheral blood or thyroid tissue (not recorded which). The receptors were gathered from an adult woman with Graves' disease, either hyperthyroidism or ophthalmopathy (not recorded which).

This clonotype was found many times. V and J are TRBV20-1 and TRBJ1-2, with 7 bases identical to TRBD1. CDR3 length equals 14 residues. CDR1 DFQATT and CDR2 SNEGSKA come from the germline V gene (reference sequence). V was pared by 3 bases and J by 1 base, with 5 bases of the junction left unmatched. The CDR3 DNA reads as TGCAGTGCTAGGACAGGGTGGAGTAACTATGGCTACACCTTC. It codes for CSARTGWSNYGYTF.

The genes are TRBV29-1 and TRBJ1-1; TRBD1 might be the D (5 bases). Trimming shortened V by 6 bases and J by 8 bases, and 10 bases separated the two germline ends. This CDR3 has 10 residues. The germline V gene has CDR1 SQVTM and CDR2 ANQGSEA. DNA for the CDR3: TGCAGCGTCACAGGTGTAGAAGCTTTCTTT. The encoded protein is CSVTGVEAFF. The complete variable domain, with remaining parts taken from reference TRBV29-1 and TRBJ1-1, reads SAVISQKPSRDICQRGTSLTIQCQVDSQVTMMFWYRQQPGQSLTLIATANQGSEATYESGFVIDKFPISRPNLTFSTLTVSNMSPEDSSIYLCSVTGVEAFFGQGTRLTVV.

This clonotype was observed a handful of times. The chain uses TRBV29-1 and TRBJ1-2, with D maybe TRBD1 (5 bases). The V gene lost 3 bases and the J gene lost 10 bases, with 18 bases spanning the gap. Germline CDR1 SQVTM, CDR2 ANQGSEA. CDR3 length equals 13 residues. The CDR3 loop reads CSVDVQGIGLYTF. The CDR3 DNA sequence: TGCAGCGTTGATGTCCAGGGAATTGGTCTCTACACCTTC.

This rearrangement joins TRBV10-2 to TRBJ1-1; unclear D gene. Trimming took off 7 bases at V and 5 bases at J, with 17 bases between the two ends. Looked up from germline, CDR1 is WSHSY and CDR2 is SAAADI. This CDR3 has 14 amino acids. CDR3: CASTKAGGSTEAFF. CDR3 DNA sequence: TGCGCCAGCACCAAGGCAGGAGGGAGTACTGAAGCTTTCTTT.

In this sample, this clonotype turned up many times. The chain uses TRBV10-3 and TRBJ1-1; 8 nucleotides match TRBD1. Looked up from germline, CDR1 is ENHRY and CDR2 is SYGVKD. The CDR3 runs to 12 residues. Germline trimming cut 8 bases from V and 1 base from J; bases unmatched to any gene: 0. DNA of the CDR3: TGTGCCATCGGACAGGGGAACACTGAAGCTTTCTTT. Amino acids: CAIGQGNTEAFF.

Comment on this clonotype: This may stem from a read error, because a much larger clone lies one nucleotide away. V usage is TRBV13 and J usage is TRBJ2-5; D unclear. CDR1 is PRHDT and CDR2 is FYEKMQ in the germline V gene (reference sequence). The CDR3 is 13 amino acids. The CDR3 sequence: CAGSAEPPETQYF. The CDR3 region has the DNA TGTGCCGGCAGCGCCGAACCGCCAGAGACCCAGTACTTC.

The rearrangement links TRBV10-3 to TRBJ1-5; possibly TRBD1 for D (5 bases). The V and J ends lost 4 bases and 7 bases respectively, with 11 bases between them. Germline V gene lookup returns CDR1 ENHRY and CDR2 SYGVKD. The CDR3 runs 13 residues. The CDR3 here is CAISVGVGQPQHF. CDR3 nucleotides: TGTGCCATCAGTGTGGGGGTTGGGCAGCCCCAGCATTTT.

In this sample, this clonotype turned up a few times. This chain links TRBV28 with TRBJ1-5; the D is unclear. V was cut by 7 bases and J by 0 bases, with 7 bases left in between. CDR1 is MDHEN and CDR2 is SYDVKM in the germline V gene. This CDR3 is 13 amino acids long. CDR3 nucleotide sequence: TGTGCCAGCAACAGTTATAGCAATCAGCCCCAGCATTTT. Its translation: CASNSYSNQPQHF.

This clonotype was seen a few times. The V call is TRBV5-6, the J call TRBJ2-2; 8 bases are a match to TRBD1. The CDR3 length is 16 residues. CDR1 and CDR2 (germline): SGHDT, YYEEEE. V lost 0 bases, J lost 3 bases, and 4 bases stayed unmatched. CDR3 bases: TGTGCCAGCAGCTTGGCACAGGGGGTCGACACCGGGGAGCTGTTTTTT. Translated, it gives CASSLAQGVDTGELFF.

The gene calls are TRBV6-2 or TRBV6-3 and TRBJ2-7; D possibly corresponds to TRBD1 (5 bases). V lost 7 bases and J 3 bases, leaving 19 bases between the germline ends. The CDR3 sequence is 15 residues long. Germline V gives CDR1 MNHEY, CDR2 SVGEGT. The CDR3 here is CASTRLGQGNYEQYF. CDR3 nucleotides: TGTGCCAGCACCCGCCTCGGGCAGGGAAACTACGAGCAGTACTTC.

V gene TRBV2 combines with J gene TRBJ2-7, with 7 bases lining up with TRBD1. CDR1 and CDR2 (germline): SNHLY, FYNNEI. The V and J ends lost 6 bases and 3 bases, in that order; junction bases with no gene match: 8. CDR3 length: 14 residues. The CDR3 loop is CASRTGITNYEQYF. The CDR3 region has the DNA TGTGCCAGCAGGACAGGGATAACAAACTACGAGCAGTACTTC. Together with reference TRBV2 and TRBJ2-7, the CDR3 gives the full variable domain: EPEVTQTPSHQVTQMGQEVILRCVPISNHLYFYWYRQILGQKVEFLVSFYNNEISEKSEIFDDQFSVERPDGSNFTLKIRSTKLEDSAMYFCASRTGITNYEQYFGPGTRLTVT.

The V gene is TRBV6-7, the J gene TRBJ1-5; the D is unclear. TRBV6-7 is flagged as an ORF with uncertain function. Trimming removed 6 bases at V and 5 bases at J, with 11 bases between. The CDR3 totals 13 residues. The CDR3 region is CASRGSLYQPQHF. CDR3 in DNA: TGTGCCAGCAGAGGATCCCTTTATCAGCCCCAGCATTTT.

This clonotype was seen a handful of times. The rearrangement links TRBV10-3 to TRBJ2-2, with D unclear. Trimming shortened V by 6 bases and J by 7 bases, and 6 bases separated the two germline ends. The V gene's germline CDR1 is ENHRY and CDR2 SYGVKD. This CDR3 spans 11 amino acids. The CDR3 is CAIREHGELFF. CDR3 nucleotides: TGTGCCATCAGGGAGCACGGGGAGCTGTTTTTT.

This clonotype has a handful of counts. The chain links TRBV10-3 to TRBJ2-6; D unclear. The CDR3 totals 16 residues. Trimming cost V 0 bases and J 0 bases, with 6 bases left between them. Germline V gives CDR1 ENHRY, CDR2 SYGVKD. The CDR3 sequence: CAISESPSSGANVLTF. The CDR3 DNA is TGTGCCATCAGTGAGTCCCCAAGCTCTGGGGCCAACGTCCTGACTTTC.

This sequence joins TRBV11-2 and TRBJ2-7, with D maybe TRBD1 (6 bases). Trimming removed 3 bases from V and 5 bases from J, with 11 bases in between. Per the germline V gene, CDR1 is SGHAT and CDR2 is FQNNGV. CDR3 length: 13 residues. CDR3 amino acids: CASSLSDRNEQYF. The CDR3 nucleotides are TGTGCCAGCAGCTTGAGTGACAGGAACGAGCAGTACTTC. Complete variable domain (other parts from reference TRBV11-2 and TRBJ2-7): EAGVAQSPRYKIIEKRQSVAFWCNPISGHATLYWYQQILGQGPKLLIQFQNNGVVDDSQLPKDRFSAERLKGVDSTLKIQPAKLEDSAVYLCASSLSDRNEQYFGPGTRLTVT.

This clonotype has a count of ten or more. The CDR3: CASSPTDGGEAFF. The CDR3 DNA is TGTGCCAGCAGTCCTACCGACGGGGGTGAAGCTTTCTTT. This chain connects TRBV2 to TRBJ1-1; D might be TRBD1 (5 bases). The germline gives CDR1 SNHLY, CDR2 FYNNEI. The CDR3 spans 13 residues. The V end lost 5 bases, the J end lost 7 bases, and 14 bases lay between the germline ends.

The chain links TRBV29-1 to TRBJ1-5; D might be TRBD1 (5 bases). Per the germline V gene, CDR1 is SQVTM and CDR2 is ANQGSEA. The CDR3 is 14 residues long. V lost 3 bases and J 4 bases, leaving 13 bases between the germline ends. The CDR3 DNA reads TGCAGCGTTGATGGGAGGGGAGCTAATCAGCCCCAGCATTTT. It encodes CSVDGRGANQPQHF.

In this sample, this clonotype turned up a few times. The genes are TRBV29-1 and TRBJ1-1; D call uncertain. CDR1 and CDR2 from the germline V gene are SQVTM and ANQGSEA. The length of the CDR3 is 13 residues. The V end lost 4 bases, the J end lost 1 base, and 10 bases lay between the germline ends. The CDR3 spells CSVVPNPNTEAFF. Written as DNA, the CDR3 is TGCAGCGTTGTCCCGAACCCGAACACTGAAGCTTTCTTT.

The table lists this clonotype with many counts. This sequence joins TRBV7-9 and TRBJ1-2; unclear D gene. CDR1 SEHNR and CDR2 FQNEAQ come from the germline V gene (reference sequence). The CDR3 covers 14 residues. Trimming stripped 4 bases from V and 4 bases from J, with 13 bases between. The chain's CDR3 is CASSYVPETYGYTF. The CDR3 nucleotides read TGTGCCAGCAGCTATGTCCCAGAGACCTATGGCTACACCTTC.